This T cell receptor (beta chain) was documented in a study of blood T cell repertoires in COVID-19. In the original analysis: By means of reference gene primer amplification, nucleated cell counts were estimated. Clones were sequenced by immunoSEQ multiplex PCR, and TCRdb holds only the in-frame ones, with some missing. Clone size and the V and J calls come from that table; the DNA yielded D and trimming. The data contain about 190,000 clones, around 83% of them singletons. The TCR was taken from a woman in her 40s with acute or convalescent COVID-19. Sequenced sample: peripheral blood.

The CDR3 sequence: CASSLGLALLREQYF. DNA of the CDR3: TGTGCCAGCAGCTTGGGACTAGCTCTTCTGCGGGAGCAGTACTTC. The gene calls are TRBV7-9 and TRBJ2-7; 9 bases are shared with TRBD2. The CDR3 is 15 residues long. The germline V gene encodes CDR1 SEHNR and CDR2 FQNEAQ (reference sequence). V shed 3 bases, J shed 7 bases, and the junction held 10 bases outside the gene matches.